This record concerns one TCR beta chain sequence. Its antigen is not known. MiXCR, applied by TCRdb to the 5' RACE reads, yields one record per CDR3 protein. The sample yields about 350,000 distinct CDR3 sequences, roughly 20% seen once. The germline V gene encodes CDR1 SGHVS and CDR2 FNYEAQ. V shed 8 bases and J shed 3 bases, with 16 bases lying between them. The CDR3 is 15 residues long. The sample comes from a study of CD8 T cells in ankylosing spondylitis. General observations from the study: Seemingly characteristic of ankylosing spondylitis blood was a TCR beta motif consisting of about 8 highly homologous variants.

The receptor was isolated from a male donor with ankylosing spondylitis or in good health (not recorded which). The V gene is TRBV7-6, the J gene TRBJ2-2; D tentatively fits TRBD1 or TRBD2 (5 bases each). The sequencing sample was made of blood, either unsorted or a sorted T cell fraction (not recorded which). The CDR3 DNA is TGTGCCAGCTCACCGTGGGGGATTGACACCGGGGAGCTGTTTTTT. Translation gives CASSPWGIDTGELFF.